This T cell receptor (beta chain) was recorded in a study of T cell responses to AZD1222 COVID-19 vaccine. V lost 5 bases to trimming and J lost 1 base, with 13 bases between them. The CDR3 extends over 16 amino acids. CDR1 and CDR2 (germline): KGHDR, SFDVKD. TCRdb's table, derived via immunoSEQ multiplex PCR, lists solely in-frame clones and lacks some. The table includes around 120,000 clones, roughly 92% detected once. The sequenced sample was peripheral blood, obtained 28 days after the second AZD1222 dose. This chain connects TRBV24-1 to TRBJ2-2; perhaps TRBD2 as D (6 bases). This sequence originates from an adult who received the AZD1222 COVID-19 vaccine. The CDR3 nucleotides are TGTGCCACCAGTGGCCCCGGGACTGTGAACACCGGGGAGCTGTTTTTT. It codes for CATSGPGTVNTGELFF.